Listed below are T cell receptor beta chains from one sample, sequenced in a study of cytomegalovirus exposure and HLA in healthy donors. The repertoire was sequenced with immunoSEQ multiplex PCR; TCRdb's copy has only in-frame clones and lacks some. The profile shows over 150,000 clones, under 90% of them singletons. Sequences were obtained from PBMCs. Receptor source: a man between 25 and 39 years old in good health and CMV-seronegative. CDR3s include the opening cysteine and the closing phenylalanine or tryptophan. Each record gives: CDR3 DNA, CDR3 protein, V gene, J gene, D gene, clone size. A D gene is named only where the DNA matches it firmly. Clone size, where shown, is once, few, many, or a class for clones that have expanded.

TGTGCCACCAGCAGGCGGGACGGGGTGAAGGATACGCAGTATTTT,CATSRRDGVKDTQYF,TRBV15,TRBJ2-3,NA,once
TGTGCCAGTAGTAAACTTTCTGGAAACACCATATATTTT,CASSKLSGNTIYF,TRBV19,TRBJ1-3,NA,NA
TGTGCCAGCAGTGAAGCGGGACTGGTCTACAATGAGCAGTTCTTC,CASSEAGLVYNEQFF,TRBV2,TRBJ2-1,NA,NA
TGTGCCAGCAACGGGAGGAGAGGGTACGAGCAGTACTTC,CASNGRRGYEQYF,TRBV28,TRBJ2-7,TRBD2,NA
TGTGCCAGCAGTGCGGGGGGACAGGGAGCCAAAAACATTCAGTACTTC,CASSAGGQGAKNIQYF,TRBV28,TRBJ2-4,NA,NA
TGCGCCAGCAGCTTGGACAGGGGGCGCGGCACTGAAGCTTTCTTT,CASSLDRGRGTEAFF,TRBV5-1,TRBJ1-1,TRBD1,NA
TGTGCCAGCAGCCGGGGACAGGACCTCTACGAGCAGTACTTC,CASSRGQDLYEQYF,TRBV27,TRBJ2-7,TRBD1,NA
TGTGCCAGCAGTCCCGGACAGGGCTTGTGGGGATCACCCCTCCACTTT,CASSPGQGLWGSPLHF,TRBV27,TRBJ1-6,TRBD1,once
TGTGCCAGCAGCCTTTCAACAGGGACCTTCTTCGGGGAGCTGTTTTTT,CASSLSTGTFFGELFF,TRBV11-3,TRBJ2-2,NA,NA
TGTGCCAGCAGCCGACCGACAGGTATGAACACTGAAGCTTTCTTT,CASSRPTGMNTEAFF,TRBV7-2,TRBJ1-1,NA,few
TGTGCCAGCGTTACAGGGAATCTCGGAAACACCATATATTTT,CASVTGNLGNTIYF,TRBV28,TRBJ1-3,NA,NA
TGTGCCAGTAGTATAGACCGGAGTCAGCCCCAGCATTTT,CASSIDRSQPQHF,TRBV19,TRBJ1-5,NA,NA
TGTGCCTGGAGTGGACTCTCTAACTATGGCTACACCTTC,CAWSGLSNYGYTF,TRBV30,TRBJ1-2,NA,few
TGTGCCAGCAGCCCCGGCGGGTCCTTAGCTACCACTGAAGCTTTCTTT,CASSPGGSLATTEAFF,TRBV9,TRBJ1-1,NA,NA
TGTGCCAGCAGCTCTGGGCGAGGGTATGGCTACACCTTC,CASSSGRGYGYTF,TRBV11-1,TRBJ1-2,NA,NA
TGTGCCAGCAGCCCCCCTATCGGAGACTCTGGGGCCAACGTCCTGACTTTC,CASSPPIGDSGANVLTF,TRBV25-1,TRBJ2-6,NA,NA
TGTGCCAGCAGTTCAACCCAAGCGGGCAATCAGCCCCAGCATTTT,CASSSTQAGNQPQHF,TRBV28,TRBJ1-5,NA,NA
TGCGCCAGCAGCCGGACGAGACAGGGTCGAAACACTGAAGCTTTCTTT,CASSRTRQGRNTEAFF,TRBV4-3,TRBJ1-1,TRBD1,few
TGTGCCAGCAGCTTTGAGAGCTCCTACGAGCAGTACTTC,CASSFESSYEQYF,TRBV11-3,TRBJ2-7,NA,NA
TGTGCCAGCAGTGACATCGGAAACACCATATATTTT,CASSDIGNTIYF,TRBV6-1,TRBJ1-3,NA,once
TGTGCCAGCAGTGCGACTAGCGGGGCACCCACAGATACGCAGTATTTT,CASSATSGAPTDTQYF,TRBV6-1,TRBJ2-3,TRBD2,NA
TGTGCCAGCTCACCGCCGAAGGGACAGAGGCAATACGAGCAGTACTTC,CASSPPKGQRQYEQYF,TRBV18,TRBJ2-7,TRBD1,NA
TGTGCCAGCAGTCCCTGGAGGGGGAACACTGAAGCTTTCTTT,CASSPWRGNTEAFF,TRBV28,TRBJ1-1,NA,NA
TGTGCCAGCAGCTCGGTTGGGCCACACGGAAACACCATATATTTT,CASSSVGPHGNTIYF,TRBV6-1,TRBJ1-3,NA,NA
TGTGCCAGCAGCTCTAGCGGGAGGGGGAACGAGCAGTACTTC,CASSSSGRGNEQYF,TRBV7-2,TRBJ2-7,TRBD2,NA
TGTGCCAGCAGCGAGAGTCGAAGGGGCACTGAAGCTTTCTTT,CASSESRRGTEAFF,TRBV27,TRBJ1-1,NA,few
TGTGCCAGCAGGCACACAACGGGGTACAATGAGCAGTTCTTC,CASRHTTGYNEQFF,TRBV6-5,TRBJ2-1,NA,NA
TGTGCCAGCAGTCTGGGACTAGCGGGAGTCAGCTACGAGCAGTACTTC,CASSLGLAGVSYEQYF,TRBV27,TRBJ2-7,TRBD2,NA
TGTGCCAGCAGCTTGCCCGGGACTAGTGAGCAGTTCTTC,CASSLPGTSEQFF,TRBV28,TRBJ2-1,TRBD2,NA
TGCGCCAGCAGCCAAGTAGTCACAGCAGCCTTATACACCGGGGAGCTGTTTTTT,CASSQVVTAALYTGELFF,TRBV4-3,TRBJ2-2,NA,NA
TGTGCCACCAGCAGAGATATGGGACAGGAATACGAAAAACTGTTTTTT,CATSRDMGQEYEKLFF,TRBV15,TRBJ1-4,TRBD1,NA
TGTGCCAGCAGTTACTCAGAGGGTGAGATCGAGACCCAGTACTTC,CASSYSEGEIETQYF,TRBV6-5,TRBJ2-5,NA,NA
TGTGCCAGCGAACCAGGGGAGAGCACCGGGGAGCTGTTTTTT,CASEPGESTGELFF,TRBV6-5,TRBJ2-2,NA,NA
TGTGCCAGCACCCCTATGGCGGATCCCTACGAGCAGTACTTC,CASTPMADPYEQYF,TRBV27,TRBJ2-7,NA,NA
TGTGCCAGCAGTGAAGCCTCGGGTCCCCCCACCTACGAGCAGTACTTC,CASSEASGPPTYEQYF,TRBV6-1,TRBJ2-7,NA,NA
TGCGCCAGCAGCTTGGGGCCCGGGGTCACCAACACCGGGGAGCTGTTTTTT,CASSLGPGVTNTGELFF,TRBV5-1,TRBJ2-2,NA,NA
TGTGCCAGCAGCCCCGCTACCGGACAGGCCTACACTGAAGCTTTCTTT,CASSPATGQAYTEAFF,TRBV7-8,TRBJ1-1,TRBD1,few
TGTGCCAGCAGTTTAACTACCGGGACAGGGTCCCTAAAAAAAGCTTTCTTT,CASSLTTGTGSLKKAFF,TRBV27,TRBJ1-1,TRBD1,NA
TGTGCCAGCAGCTTATCCCCCCGGGACAGGGATCACTCCTACGAGCAGTACTTC,CASSLSPRDRDHSYEQYF,TRBV7-2,TRBJ2-7,TRBD1,few
TGTGCCAGCAGCTCCCCAGCGGGAGGGGTCTACGAGCAGTACTTC,CASSSPAGGVYEQYF,TRBV6-5,TRBJ2-7,TRBD2,NA
TGTGCCTGGAGTATTACAGCCCCTTATGGCTACACCTTC,CAWSITAPYGYTF,TRBV30,TRBJ1-2,NA,few
TGTGCCTGGAGCACAGGGGCCCCAGCTAACTATGGCTACACCTTC,CAWSTGAPANYGYTF,TRBV30,TRBJ1-2,TRBD1,once
TGCGCCAGCAGCTCATGGACTAGCGGGGGCCGCTACAATGAGCAGTTCTTC,CASSSWTSGGRYNEQFF,TRBV5-1,TRBJ2-1,TRBD2,NA
TGTGCCAGCAGGGGGACTAGCGGGAGCCTGGGGGTAGAGACCCAGTACTTC,CASRGTSGSLGVETQYF,TRBV27,TRBJ2-5,TRBD2,NA
TGCGCCAGCAGCCTGGGACAGGGGATAGTGCACACTGAAGCTTTCTTT,CASSLGQGIVHTEAFF,TRBV5-1,TRBJ1-1,TRBD1,NA
TGTGCCAGCAGTTACTCCATATCTTCGCGGCACGAGCAGTACTTC,CASSYSISSRHEQYF,TRBV6-5,TRBJ2-7,NA,NA
TGTGCCACCAGCAGAGATCTAGCGGGAGCATACAATGAGCAGTTCTTC,CATSRDLAGAYNEQFF,TRBV15,TRBJ2-1,TRBD2,NA
TGTGCCAGCAGCCGGTCGACAAGTCAGCCCCAGCATTTT,CASSRSTSQPQHF,TRBV6-5,TRBJ1-5,NA,NA
TGTGCCACCAGCAGCGGGAGGGGGCGGTTTATGAACACTGAAGCTTTCTTT,CATSSGRGRFMNTEAFF,TRBV15,TRBJ1-1,TRBD1,NA
TGTGCCAGCAGCTGGGGGGGACAGGACACCGGGGAGCTGTTTTTT,CASSWGGQDTGELFF,TRBV7-8,TRBJ2-2,NA,NA
TGTGCCAGCAGTTCCCCCATACGGGGCTATGGCTACACCTTC,CASSSPIRGYGYTF,TRBV6-5,TRBJ1-2,NA,NA
TGTGCCAGCTCGCCTCCTTGGTCAAGCCTACCCTCCTACGAGCAGTACTTC,CASSPPWSSLPSYEQYF,TRBV18,TRBJ2-7,NA,NA
TGTGCCAGCAGCCGTAATACTGGGGGGGGCGCGTCTAACTATGGCTACACCTTC,CASSRNTGGGASNYGYTF,TRBV9,TRBJ1-2,NA,NA